This TCR beta chain was observed in a study of PD-L1 blockade in urothelial cancer. Study-level background: Once treatment had started, blood was analyzed at 3 weeks (second dose) and again at 6 weeks.

The CDR3 consists of 16 residues. Trimming at V came to 5 bases and at J to 2 bases, leaving 10 bases not matched to a gene. Per the germline V gene, CDR1 is MRHNA and CDR2 is SNTAGT. Libraries were prepared by immunoSEQ multiplex PCR; TCRdb keeps only in-frame clonotypes and omits some of them. The sample includes around 26,000 clones, approximately 86% seen only once; the top ten take roughly 31%. The origin of this receptor is a man in his 60s with urothelial cancer. This sample comprised PBMCs, obtained around atezolizumab (anti-PD-L1) treatment. V is TRBV6-4 and J is TRBJ1-2; TRBD1 matches at 8 bases. The CDR3 DNA reads TGTGCCAGCAGTCTCGATCCTGGACAGGGAAACTATGGCTACACCTTC. Its translation is CASSLDPGQGNYGYTF.